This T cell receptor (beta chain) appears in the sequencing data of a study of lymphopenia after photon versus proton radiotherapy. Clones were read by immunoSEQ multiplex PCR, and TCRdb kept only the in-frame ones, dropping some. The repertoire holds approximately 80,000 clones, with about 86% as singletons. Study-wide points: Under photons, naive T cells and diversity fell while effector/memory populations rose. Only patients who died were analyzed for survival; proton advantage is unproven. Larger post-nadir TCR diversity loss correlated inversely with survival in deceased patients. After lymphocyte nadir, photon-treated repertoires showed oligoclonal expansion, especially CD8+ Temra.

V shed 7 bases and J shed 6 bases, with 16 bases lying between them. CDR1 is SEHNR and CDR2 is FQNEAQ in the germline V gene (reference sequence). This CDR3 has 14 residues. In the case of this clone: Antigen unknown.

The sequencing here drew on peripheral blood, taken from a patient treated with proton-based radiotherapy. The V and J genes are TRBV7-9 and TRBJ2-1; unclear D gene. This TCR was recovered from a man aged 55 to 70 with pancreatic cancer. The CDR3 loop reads CASKTFTGPNEQFF. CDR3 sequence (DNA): TGTGCCAGCAAAACCTTCACGGGCCCCAATGAGCAGTTCTTC.